These 5 T cell receptor beta chains were sequenced from one sample in a study of radiation and T cells in renal cell carcinoma. This table comes from immunoSEQ multiplex PCR, and its TCRdb copy is limited to in-frame clones, with some not included. The profile shows about 59,000 clones, around 72% of them singletons. Described time point: baseline pretreatment blood. Regarding treatment: 15 Gy SBRT to primary tumor, nephrectomy 4 weeks later. Sequencing was performed on blood, taken from a patient whose treatment included radiotherapy and nephrectomy. The receptors originated from a man between 60 and 75 years old with renal cell carcinoma.

This clone has just a few counts. The V gene is TRBV2, the J gene TRBJ1-2; D unclear. The CDR3 contains 13 residues. The ends were cut back, 6 bases at V and 2 bases at J, with 10 bases in the middle. Per germline, CDR1 SNHLY and CDR2 FYNNEI. In DNA form, the CDR3 reads TGTGCCAGCAGCCCACTTGGAAACTATGGCTACACCTTC. Amino acid sequence: CASSPLGNYGYTF.

The chain links TRBV7-2 to TRBJ1-6; no reliable D call. Per germline, CDR1 SGHTA and CDR2 FQGNSA. CDR3 length: 19 residues. Trimming cost V 1 base and J 0 bases, with 16 bases left between them. The chain's CDR3 is CASSLVVIDPSSYNSPLHF. CDR3 nucleotides: TGTGCCAGCAGCTTAGTAGTGATTGATCCTAGCTCCTATAATTCACCCCTCCACTTT. Full variable domain (rest looked up from reference TRBV7-2 and TRBJ1-6): GAGVSQSPSNKVTEKGKDVELRCDPISGHTALYWYRQSLGQGLEFLIYFQGNSAPDKSGLPSDRFSAERTGGSVSTLTIQRTQQEDSAVYLCASSLVVIDPSSYNSPLHFGNGTRLTVT.

The CDR3 nucleotides read TGTGCCATCCCCCGGACAGGGGGCAAAAGTGGGAACACCGGGGAGCTGTTTTTT. Translation gives CAIPRTGGKSGNTGELFF. The chain is built from TRBV10-3 and TRBJ2-2; 11 nucleotides match TRBD1. The CDR3 sequence is 18 residues long. The V gene end was trimmed by 8 bases and the J gene end by 1 base; junction bases not matched to a gene: 12. Germline CDR1 is ENHRY and CDR2 is SYGVKD.

This clone has more than one count but fewer than ten. The chain joins TRBV11-2 to TRBJ2-1; D remains unclear. The CDR3 spans 14 residues. CDR1 is SGHAT and CDR2 is FQNNGV in the germline V gene. Trimming removed 2 bases from V and 5 bases from J, with 10 bases in between. CDR3 protein: CASSLSPGNNEQFF. The CDR3 DNA follows: TGTGCCAGCAGCTTAAGTCCAGGTAACAATGAGCAGTTCTTC.

CDR3 sequence reads: CASSPNLDTGELFF. CDR3 DNA: TGTGCCAGCTCACCAAACTTGGACACCGGGGAGCTGTTTTTT. V is TRBV18 and J is TRBJ2-2; D call uncertain. Germline V CDR1 and CDR2: KGHSH, LQKENI. The ends were cut back, 2 bases at V and 3 bases at J, with 7 bases in the middle. The CDR3 is 14 residues long.